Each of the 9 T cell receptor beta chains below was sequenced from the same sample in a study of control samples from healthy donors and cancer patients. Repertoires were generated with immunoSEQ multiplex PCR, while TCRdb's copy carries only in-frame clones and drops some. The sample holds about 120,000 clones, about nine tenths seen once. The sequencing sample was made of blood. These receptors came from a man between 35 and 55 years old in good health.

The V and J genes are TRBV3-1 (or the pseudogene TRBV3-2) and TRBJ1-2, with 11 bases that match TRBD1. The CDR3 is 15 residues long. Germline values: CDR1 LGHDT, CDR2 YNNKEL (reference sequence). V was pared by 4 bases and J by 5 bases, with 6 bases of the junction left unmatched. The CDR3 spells CASSPRTGGWYGYTF. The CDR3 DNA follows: TGTGCCAGCAGCCCAAGGACAGGGGGCTGGTATGGCTACACCTTC.

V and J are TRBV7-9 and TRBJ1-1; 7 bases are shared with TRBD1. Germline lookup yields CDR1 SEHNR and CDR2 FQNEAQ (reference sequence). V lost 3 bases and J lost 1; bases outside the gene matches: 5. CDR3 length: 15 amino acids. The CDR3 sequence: CASSLKGARNTEAFF. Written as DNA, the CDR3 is TGTGCCAGCAGCTTGAAGGGGGCAAGGAACACTGAAGCTTTCTTT.

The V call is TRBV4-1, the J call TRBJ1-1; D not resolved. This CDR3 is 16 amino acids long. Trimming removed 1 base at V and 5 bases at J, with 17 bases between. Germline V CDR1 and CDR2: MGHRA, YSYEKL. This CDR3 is CASSQVGPAGGTEAFF. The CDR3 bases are TGCGCCAGCAGCCAAGTAGGTCCGGCAGGCGGGACTGAAGCTTTCTTT.

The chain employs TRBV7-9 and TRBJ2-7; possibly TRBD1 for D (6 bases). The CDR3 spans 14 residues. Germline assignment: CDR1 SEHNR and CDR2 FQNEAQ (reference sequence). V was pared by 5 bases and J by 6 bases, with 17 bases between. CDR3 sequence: CASSPRGFGGEQYF. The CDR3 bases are TGTGCCAGCAGCCCCAGGGGTTTTGGCGGCGAGCAGTACTTC.

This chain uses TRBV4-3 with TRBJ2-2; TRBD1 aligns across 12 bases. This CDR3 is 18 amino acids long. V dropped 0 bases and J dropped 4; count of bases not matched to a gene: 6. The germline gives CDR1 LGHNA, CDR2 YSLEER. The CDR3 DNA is TGCGCCAGCAGCCAAGAGCGGGACAGGGGGCCCGGCACCGGGGAGCTGTTTTTT. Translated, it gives CASSQERDRGPGTGELFF.

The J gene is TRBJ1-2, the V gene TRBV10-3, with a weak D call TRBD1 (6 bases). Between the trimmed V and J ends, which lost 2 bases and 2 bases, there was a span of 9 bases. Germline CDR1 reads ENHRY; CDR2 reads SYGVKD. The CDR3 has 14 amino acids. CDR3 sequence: CAISEGQTNYGYTF. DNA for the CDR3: TGTGCCATCAGTGAGGGACAGACCAACTATGGCTACACCTTC.

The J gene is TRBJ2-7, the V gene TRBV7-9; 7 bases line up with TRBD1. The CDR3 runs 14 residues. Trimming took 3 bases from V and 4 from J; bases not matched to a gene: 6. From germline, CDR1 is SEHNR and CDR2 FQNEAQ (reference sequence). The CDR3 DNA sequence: TGTGCCAGCAGCTTGAAGGGACAGACATACGAGCAGTACTTC. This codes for CASSLKGQTYEQYF.

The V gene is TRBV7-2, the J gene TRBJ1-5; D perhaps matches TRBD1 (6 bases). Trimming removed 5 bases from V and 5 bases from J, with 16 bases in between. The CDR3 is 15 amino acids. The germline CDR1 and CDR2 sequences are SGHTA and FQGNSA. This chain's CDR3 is CASSPGTRDHQPQHF. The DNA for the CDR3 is TGTGCCAGCAGCCCAGGGACACGAGACCATCAGCCCCAGCATTTT.

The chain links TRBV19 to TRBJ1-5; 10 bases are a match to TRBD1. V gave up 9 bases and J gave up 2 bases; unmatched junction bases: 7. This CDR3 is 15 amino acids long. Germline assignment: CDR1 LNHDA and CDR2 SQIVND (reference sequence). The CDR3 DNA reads TGTGCCAGCGACCGAGGGACAGGGGGCAATCAGCCCCAGCATTTT. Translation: CASDRGTGGNQPQHF.